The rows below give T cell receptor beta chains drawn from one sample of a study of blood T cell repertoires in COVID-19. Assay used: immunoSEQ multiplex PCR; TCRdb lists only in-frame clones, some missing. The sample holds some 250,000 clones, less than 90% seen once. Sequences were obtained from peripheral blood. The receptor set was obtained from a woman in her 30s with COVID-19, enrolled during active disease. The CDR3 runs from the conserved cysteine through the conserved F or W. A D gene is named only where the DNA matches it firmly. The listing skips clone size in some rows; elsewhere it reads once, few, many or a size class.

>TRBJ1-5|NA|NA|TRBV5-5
CASSLDGGDGPQHF
TGTGCCAGCAGCCTAGACGGAGGCGACGGGCCCCAGCATTTT
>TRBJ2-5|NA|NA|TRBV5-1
CASSPTGQGQETQYF
TGCGCCAGCAGCCCAACGGGGCAGGGGCAAGAGACCCAGTACTTC
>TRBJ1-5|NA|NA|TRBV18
CASSDRGAGNQPQHF
TGTGCCAGCTCAGACCGGGGTGCGGGCAATCAGCCCCAGCATTTT
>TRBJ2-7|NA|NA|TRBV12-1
CASSPLYEQYF
TGTGCCAGCAGCCCTCTCTACGAGCAGTACTTC
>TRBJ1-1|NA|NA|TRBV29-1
CSPSRNTEAFF
TGCAGCCCCTCGAGGAACACTGAAGCTTTCTTT
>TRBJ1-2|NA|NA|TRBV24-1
CATSGGPYGYTF
TGTGCCACTAGCGGGGGCCCCTATGGCTACACCTTC
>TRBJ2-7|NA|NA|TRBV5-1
CASSLEGDAYHEQYF
TGCGCCAGCAGCTTGGAGGGGGATGCGTACCACGAGCAGTACTTC
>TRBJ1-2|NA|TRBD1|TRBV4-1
CASSHLGQGINYGYTF
TGCGCCAGCAGCCACCTAGGACAGGGGATTAACTATGGCTACACCTTC
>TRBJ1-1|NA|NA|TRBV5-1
CASSLSTLNTEAFF
TGCGCCAGCAGCCTCAGTACATTGAACACTGAAGCTTTCTTT
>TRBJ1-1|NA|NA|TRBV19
CASSGGTEAFF
TGTGCCAGTTCCGGGGGGACTGAAGCTTTCTTT
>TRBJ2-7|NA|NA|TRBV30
CAWSRAYEQYF
TGTGCCTGGAGTAGAGCCTACGAGCAGTACTTC
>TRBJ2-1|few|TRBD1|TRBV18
CASSPGQGMLMGEQFF
TGTGCCAGCTCACCAGGACAGGGGATGTTAATGGGGGAGCAGTTCTTC
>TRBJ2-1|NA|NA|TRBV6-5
CASSYLGSGLGNEQFF
TGTGCCAGCAGTTACCTGGGTAGCGGCCTAGGAAATGAGCAGTTCTTC
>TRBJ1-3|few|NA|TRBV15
CATSRSGNTIYF
TGTGCCACCAGCCGGAGCGGAAACACCATATATTTT